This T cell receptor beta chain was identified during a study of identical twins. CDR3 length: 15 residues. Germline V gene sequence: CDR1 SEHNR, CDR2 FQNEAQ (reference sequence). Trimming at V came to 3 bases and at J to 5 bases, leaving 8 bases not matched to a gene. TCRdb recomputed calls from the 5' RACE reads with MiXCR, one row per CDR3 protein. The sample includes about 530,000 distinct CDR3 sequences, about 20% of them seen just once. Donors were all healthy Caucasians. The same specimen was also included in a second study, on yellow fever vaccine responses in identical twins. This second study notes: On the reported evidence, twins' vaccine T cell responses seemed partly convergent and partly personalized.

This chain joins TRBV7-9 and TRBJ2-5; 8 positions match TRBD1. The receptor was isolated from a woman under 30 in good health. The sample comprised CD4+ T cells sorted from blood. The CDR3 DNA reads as TGTGCCAGCAGCTTTGGGTCAGGGGGCTTTGAGACCCAGTACTTC. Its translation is CASSFGSGGFETQYF.